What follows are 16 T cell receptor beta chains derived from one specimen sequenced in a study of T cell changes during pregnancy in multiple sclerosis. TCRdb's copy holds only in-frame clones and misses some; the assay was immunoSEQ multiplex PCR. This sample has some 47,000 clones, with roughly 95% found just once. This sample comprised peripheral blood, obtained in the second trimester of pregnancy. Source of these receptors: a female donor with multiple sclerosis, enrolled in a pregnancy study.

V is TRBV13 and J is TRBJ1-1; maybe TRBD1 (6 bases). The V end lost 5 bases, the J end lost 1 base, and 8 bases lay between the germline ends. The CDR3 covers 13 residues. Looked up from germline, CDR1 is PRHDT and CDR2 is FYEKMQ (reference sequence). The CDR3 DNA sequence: TGTGCCAGCAGCCTGACAGGGAACACTGAAGCTTTCTTT. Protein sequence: CASSLTGNTEAFF.

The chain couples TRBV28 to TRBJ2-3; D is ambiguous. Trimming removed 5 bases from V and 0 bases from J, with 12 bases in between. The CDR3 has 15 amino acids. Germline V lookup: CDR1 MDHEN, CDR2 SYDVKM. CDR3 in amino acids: CASSPIVSSTDTQYF. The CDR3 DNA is TGTGCCAGCAGTCCAATAGTCTCTAGCACAGATACGCAGTATTTT. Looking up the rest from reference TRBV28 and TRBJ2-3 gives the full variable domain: DVKVTQSSRYLVKRTGEKVFLECVQDMDHENMFWYRQDPGLGLRLIYFSYDVKMKEKGDIPEGYSVSREKKERFSLILESASTNQTSMYLCASSPIVSSTDTQYFGPGTRLTVL.

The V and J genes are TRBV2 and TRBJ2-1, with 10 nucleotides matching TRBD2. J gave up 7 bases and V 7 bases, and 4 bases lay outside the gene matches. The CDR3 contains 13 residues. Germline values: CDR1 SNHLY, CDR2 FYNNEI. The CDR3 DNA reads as TGTGCCAGCATTGGACTAGCGGCAAATGAGCAGTTCTTC. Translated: CASIGLAANEQFF.

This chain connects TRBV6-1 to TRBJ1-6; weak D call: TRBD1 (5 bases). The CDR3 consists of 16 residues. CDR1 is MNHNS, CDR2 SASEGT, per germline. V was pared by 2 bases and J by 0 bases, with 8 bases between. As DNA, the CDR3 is TGTGCCAGCAGTGAAAGGAGGGGCTCCTATAATTCACCCCTCCACTTT. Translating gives CASSERRGSYNSPLHF.

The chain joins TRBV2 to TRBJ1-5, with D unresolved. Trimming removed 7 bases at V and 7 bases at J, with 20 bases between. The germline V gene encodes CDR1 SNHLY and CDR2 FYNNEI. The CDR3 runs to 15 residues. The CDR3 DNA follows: TGTGCCAGCACCCGAGACGGGGTCTTACGGCAGCCCCAGCATTTT. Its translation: CASTRDGVLRQPQHF.

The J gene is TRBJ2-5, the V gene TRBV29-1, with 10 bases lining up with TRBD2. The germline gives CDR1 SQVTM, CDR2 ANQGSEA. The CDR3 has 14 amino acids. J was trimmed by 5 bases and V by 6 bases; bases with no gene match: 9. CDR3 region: CSVSSGGAYETQYF. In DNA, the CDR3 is TGCAGCGTATCAAGCGGGGGGGCCTATGAGACCCAGTACTTC.

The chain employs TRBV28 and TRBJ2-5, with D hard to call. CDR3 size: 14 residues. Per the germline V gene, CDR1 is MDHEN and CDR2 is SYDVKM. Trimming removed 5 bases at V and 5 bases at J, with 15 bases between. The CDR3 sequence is CASSTPSNGETQYF. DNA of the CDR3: TGTGCCAGCAGTACACCTTCGAACGGGGAGACCCAGTACTTC.

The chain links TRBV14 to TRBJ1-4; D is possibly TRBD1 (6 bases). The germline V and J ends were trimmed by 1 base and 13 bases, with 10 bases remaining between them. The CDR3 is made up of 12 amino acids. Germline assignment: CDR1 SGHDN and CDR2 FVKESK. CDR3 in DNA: TGTGCCAGCAGCCAAGTGGGGGCGAGACTGTTTTTT. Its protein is CASSQVGARLFF.

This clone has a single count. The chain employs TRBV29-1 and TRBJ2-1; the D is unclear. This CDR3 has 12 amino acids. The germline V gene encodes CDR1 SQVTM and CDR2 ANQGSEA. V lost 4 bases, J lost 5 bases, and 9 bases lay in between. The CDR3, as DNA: TGCAGCGTTGTACTCACGAACAATGAGCAGTTCTTC. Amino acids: CSVVLTNNEQFF.

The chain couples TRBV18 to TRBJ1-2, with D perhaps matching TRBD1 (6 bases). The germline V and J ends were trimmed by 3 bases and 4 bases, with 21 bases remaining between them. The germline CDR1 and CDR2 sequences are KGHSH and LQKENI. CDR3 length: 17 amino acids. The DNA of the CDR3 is TGTGCCAGCTCACCGTACACGTACCAGGGGTCGAGCTATGGCTACACCTTC. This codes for CASSPYTYQGSSYGYTF.

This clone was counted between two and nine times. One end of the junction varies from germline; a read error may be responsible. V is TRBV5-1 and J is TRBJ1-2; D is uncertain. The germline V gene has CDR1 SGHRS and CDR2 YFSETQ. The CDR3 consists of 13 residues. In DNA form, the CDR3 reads TGCGCCAGCAGGTTGGGTACAGCTTATGGCTACACCTTC. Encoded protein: CASRLGTAYGYTF.

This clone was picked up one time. CDR3 residues: CASSQAGGTYEQYF. CDR3 in DNA: TGTGCCAGCAGCCAGGCGGGGGGGACCTACGAGCAGTACTTC. The chain combines TRBV28 with TRBJ2-7; 9 positions match TRBD2. The CDR3 extends over 14 amino acids. J gave up 2 bases and V 6 bases, and 5 bases lay outside the gene matches. Germline lookup yields CDR1 MDHEN and CDR2 SYDVKM.

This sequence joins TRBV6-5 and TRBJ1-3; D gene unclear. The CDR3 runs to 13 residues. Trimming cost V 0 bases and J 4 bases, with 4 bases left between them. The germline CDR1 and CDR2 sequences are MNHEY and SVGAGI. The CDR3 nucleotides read TGTGCCAGCAGTTACTCGCAGGGAAACACCATATATTTT. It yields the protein CASSYSQGNTIYF.

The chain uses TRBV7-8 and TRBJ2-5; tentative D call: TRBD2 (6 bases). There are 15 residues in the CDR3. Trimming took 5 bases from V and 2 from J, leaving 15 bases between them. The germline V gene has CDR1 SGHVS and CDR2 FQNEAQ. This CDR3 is CASSIPRGGQETQYF. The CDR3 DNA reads TGTGCCAGCAGCATCCCCCGTGGGGGGCAAGAGACCCAGTACTTC.

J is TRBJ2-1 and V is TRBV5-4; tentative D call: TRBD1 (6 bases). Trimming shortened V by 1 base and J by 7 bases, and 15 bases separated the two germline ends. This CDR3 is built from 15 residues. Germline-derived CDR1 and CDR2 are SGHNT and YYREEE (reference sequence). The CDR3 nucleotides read TGTGCCAGCAGCTTGATGGGGAACAGGGTTAATGAGCAGTTCTTC. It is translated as CASSLMGNRVNEQFF.

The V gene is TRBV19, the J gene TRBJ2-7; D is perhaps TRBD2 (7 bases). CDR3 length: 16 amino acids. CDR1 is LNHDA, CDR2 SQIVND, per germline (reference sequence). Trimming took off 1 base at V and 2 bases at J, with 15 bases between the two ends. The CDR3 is CASSIGRGAQTYEQYF. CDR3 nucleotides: TGTGCCAGTAGTATAGGACGGGGGGCCCAGACCTACGAGCAGTACTTC.